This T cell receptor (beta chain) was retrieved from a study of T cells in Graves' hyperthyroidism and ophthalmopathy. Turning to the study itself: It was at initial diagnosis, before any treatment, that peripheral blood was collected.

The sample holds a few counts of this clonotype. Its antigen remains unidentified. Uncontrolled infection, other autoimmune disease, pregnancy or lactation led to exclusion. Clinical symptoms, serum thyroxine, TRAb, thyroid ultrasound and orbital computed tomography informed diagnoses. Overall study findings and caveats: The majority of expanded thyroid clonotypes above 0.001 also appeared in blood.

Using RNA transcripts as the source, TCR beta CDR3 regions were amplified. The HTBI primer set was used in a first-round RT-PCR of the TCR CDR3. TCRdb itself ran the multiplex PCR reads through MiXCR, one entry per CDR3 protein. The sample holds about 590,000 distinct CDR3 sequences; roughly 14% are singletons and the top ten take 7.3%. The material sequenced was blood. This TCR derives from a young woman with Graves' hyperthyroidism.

CDR3 bases: TGCAGTGCCCGGGAGGGCCGGGTGTGGGGGGAGCTGTTTTTT. This translates into CSAREGRVWGELFF. J is TRBJ2-2 and V is TRBV20-1, with 8 bases aligning to TRBD2. Germline values: CDR1 DFQATT, CDR2 SNEGSKA (reference sequence). The CDR3 runs 14 residues. V trimming: 6 bases; J trimming: 8 bases; junction bases outside the gene matches: 11.